One sample yielded the 12 T cell receptor beta chains listed below, sequenced in a study of vaccination effects on CD4 cells after COVID-19. Sequenced by immunoSEQ multiplex PCR; TCRdb stores in-frame clones only, minus some. The data contain roughly 43,000 clones, under 85% of them singletons. No antigen is known for these receptors. Before any sequencing was done, the ViraFEST assay used viral peptide pools to expand antigen-specific CD4+ T cells. CD4+ T cells were isolated after less than 12 days of culture. Vaccine administered to participants consisted of two doses of either BNT162b2 or mRNA-1273. The sequencing used CD4+ T cells from PBMCs cultured with HCoV-OC43 spike peptides, collected after COVID-19 vaccination. As for subset: HCoV-OC43 spike overlapping peptide pool stimulation. Receptor source: a human donor who received a COVID-19 vaccine.

The chain couples TRBV5-1 to TRBJ2-7; 13 positions match TRBD2. The CDR3 spans 19 residues. J was trimmed by 0 bases and V by 0 bases; bases with no gene match: 9. The germline CDR1 and CDR2 sequences are SGHRS and YFSETQ. The CDR3 bases are TGCGCCAGCAGCTTGGGACAGGGGACTAGCGGGACCAGCTCCTACGAGCAGTACTTC. Translating it yields CASSLGQGTSGTSSYEQYF.

This clone was counted only a few times. The V gene is TRBV5-1, the J gene TRBJ1-4; 7 nucleotides line up with TRBD1. This CDR3 spans 15 amino acids. Germline V lookup: CDR1 SGHRS, CDR2 YFSETQ. Trimming at V came to 4 bases and at J to 3 bases, leaving 6 bases not matched to a gene. The CDR3: CASSPWDSPNEKLFF. Written as DNA, the CDR3 is TGCGCCAGCAGCCCTTGGGACAGTCCTAATGAAAAACTGTTTTTT.

This clone was observed a handful of times. V gene TRBV20-1 combines with J gene TRBJ2-1; TRBD1 matches at 7 bases. In germline, CDR1 is DFQATT, CDR2 SNEGSKA (reference sequence). This CDR3 region has 14 residues. V was pared by 3 bases and J by 7 bases, with 9 bases of the junction left unmatched. Written as DNA, the CDR3 is TGCAGTGCTAGTGCCGACAGGGAAGGGAATGAGCAGTTCTTC. Protein product: CSASADREGNEQFF.

V gene TRBV5-4 combines with J gene TRBJ2-7, with 8 nucleotides matching TRBD1. Germline trimming cut 2 bases from V and 1 base from J; bases unmatched to any gene: 5. Looked up from germline, CDR1 is SGHNT and CDR2 is YYREEE (reference sequence). The CDR3 spans 15 residues. The CDR3 coding sequence is TGTGCCAGCAGCTTACAGGGGGTGCATTCCTACGAGCAGTACTTC. Translation gives CASSLQGVHSYEQYF.

V and J are TRBV7-2 and TRBJ2-5; TRBD1 aligns across 7 bases. The CDR3 has 14 residues. CDR1 is SGHTA and CDR2 is FQGNSA in the germline V gene. V lost 5 bases to trimming and J lost 4 bases; unmatched junction nucleotides: 7. CDR3 coding DNA: TGTGCCAGCAGCACTAACGGACAGGCAGAGACCCAGTACTTC. This gives the protein CASSTNGQAETQYF.

The chain links TRBV30 to TRBJ2-1; 9 bases are shared with TRBD2. The germline gives CDR1 GTSNPN, CDR2 SVGIG (reference sequence). The V gene end was trimmed by 3 bases and the J gene end by 8 bases; junction bases not matched to a gene: 14. The CDR3 sequence is 16 residues long. The CDR3 protein is CAWRSVAGAHGYEQFF. For the CDR3, the DNA is TGTGCCTGGAGATCTGTAGCGGGGGCCCATGGCTATGAGCAGTTCTTC.

The chain links TRBV6-5 to TRBJ1-2, with D uncertain. The germline V gene encodes CDR1 MNHEY and CDR2 SVGAGI. V was clipped by 6 bases and J by 5 bases, with 19 bases between them. The CDR3 consists of 15 residues. CDR3 in amino acids: CASSPPGIAIYGYTF. The CDR3 nucleotides are TGTGCCAGCAGCCCGCCGGGCATAGCGATTTATGGCTACACCTTC.

V usage is TRBV9 and J usage is TRBJ1-3, with D maybe TRBD1 (6 bases). This CDR3 is built from 16 residues. CDR1 is SGDLS, CDR2 YYNGEE, per germline. V shed 0 bases and J shed 4 bases, with 14 bases lying between them. This CDR3 reads CASSVGGAQVGNTIYF. The CDR3 nucleotides read TGTGCCAGCAGCGTAGGGGGGGCGCAAGTCGGAAACACCATATATTTT. The full variable domain, in which reference TRBV9 and TRBJ1-3 provide the parts outside the CDR3, is DSGVTQTPKHLITATGQRVTLRCSPRSGDLSVYWYQQSLDQGLQFLIQYYNGEERAKGNILERFSAQQFPDLHSELNLSSLELGDSALYFCASSVGGAQVGNTIYFGEGSWLTVV.

The chain has TRBV18 and TRBJ2-5; D not certain. This CDR3 region has 13 residues. CDR1 is KGHSH and CDR2 is LQKENI in the germline V gene. V was clipped by 3 bases and J by 3 bases, with 8 bases between them. CDR3 bases: TGTGCCAGCTCACCGTTGAACGAAGAGACCCAGTACTTC. Translated: CASSPLNEETQYF.

V usage is TRBV6-4 and J usage is TRBJ2-3, with 8 bases fitting TRBD2. Per the germline V gene, CDR1 is MRHNA and CDR2 is SNTAGT. The length of the CDR3 is 14 residues. J gave up 6 bases and V 6 bases, and 8 bases lay outside the gene matches. CDR3 nucleotide sequence: TGTGCCAGCAGCTTGGGGACTAGAAGTGATACGCAGTATTTT. This translates into CASSLGTRSDTQYF.

The gene calls are TRBV10-3 and TRBJ2-5, with D perhaps given as TRBD1 or TRBD2 (5 bases each). Germline CDR1 ENHRY, CDR2 SYGVKD. V was trimmed by 2 bases and J by 2 bases, leaving 9 bases between them. The CDR3 extends over 14 amino acids. The CDR3 sequence: CAISEGTQQETQYF. CDR3 DNA sequence: TGTGCCATCAGTGAGGGGACGCAACAAGAGACCCAGTACTTC.

The chain uses TRBV18 and TRBJ1-2, with D possibly being TRBD1 (5 bases). Deletions cut 3 bases from V and 3 bases from J, with 11 bases between. The germline gives CDR1 KGHSH, CDR2 LQKENI. This CDR3 region has 14 residues. The CDR3 DNA is TGTGCCAGCTCACCGGCGGGGCAGGACTATGGCTACACCTTC. Translation gives CASSPAGQDYGYTF.